This T cell receptor (beta chain) was documented in a study of T cell responses to AZD1222 COVID-19 vaccine. Sequencing used immunoSEQ multiplex PCR; TCRdb keeps in-frame clones, though not all of them. Of around 76,000 clones detected, around 84% appear once; the ten largest clones hold around 9.8%. Trimming removed 5 bases at V and 0 bases at J, with 10 bases between. The CDR3 contains 13 residues. Per germline, CDR1 SQVTM and CDR2 ANQGSEA. This clone was counted a few times. Antigen specificity is unknown. Study results and caveats: Unmutated variant regions are reportedly targeted by nearly half of spike-specific TCRs. Repertoire collection took place solely once the T cell response had peaked. Regions 160-218 and 743-854 dominated among vaccine-associated CD4 TCRs spanning spike. Donors, mostly white British, included more females; clonal diversity was possibly underestimated.

The starting material was peripheral blood, obtained on day 0 of AZD1222 vaccination. V gene TRBV29-1 combines with J gene TRBJ1-1; D uncertain. The sequence derives from an adult in good health. As DNA, the CDR3 is TGCAGCGTTCTCCAGTTCATGAACACTGAAGCTTTCTTT. It codes for CSVLQFMNTEAFF.